Presented here are 15 T cell receptor beta chains from one specimen sequenced in a study of Ad26.COV2.S vaccination and SARS-CoV-2 variants. Generated by immunoSEQ multiplex PCR, the TCRdb table keeps only in-frame clones and is missing some. Here the sample spans 300,000 to 400,000 clones, under 90% being singletons. The sample's treatment: some 20 received Ad26.COV2.S at low or high dose, single or two shots; 5 received placebo; per-sample allocation not given. Sampling was done on day 63 after the first vaccine or placebo injection. Sequenced material: peripheral blood, taken in a trial of Ad26.COV2.S vaccine versus placebo. These receptors all come from a person between 18 and 65 years old who received the Ad26.COV2.S COVID-19 vaccine or a placebo.

The chain carries TRBV12-5 and TRBJ2-1; D perhaps matches TRBD1 (8 bases). V was cut by 4 bases and J by 10 bases, with 14 bases left in between. CDR1 and CDR2 (germline): LGHNT, FRNRAP. This CDR3 region has 13 residues. CDR3 in DNA: TGTGCTAGTGGTTCACAGGGGGAGGGGGAGCAGTTCTTC. Encoded protein: CASGSQGEGEQFF.

On this clone itself: The sample has other DNA sequences that encode this CDR3 too. The V and J genes are TRBV6-5 and TRBJ1-1; possibly TRBD1 for D (5 bases). CDR1 is MNHEY and CDR2 is SVGAGI in the germline V gene. The CDR3 is 14 amino acids. Trimming cost V 0 bases and J 4 bases, with 9 bases left between them. The CDR3: CASSYSGTRTEAFF. CDR3 DNA: TGTGCCAGCAGTTACTCCGGGACTCGCACTGAAGCTTTCTTT.

The J gene is TRBJ1-1, the V gene TRBV29-1; D is uncertain. The CDR3 has 11 amino acids. V was cut by 6 bases and J by 8 bases, with 13 bases left in between. The V gene's germline CDR1 is SQVTM and CDR2 ANQGSEA. CDR3 sequence (DNA): TGCAGCGTGATGGGATTGCAGGAAGCTTTCTTT. It yields the protein CSVMGLQEAFF.

The J gene is TRBJ2-4, the V gene TRBV6-1, with 7 bases matching TRBD1. V lost 0 bases to trimming and J lost 1 base; unmatched junction nucleotides: 9. Germline loops: CDR1 MNHNS, CDR2 SASEGT. This CDR3 has 18 amino acids. The CDR3 loop is CASSEAYTTGMAKNIQYF. The CDR3 bases are TGTGCCAGCAGTGAAGCCTATACGACAGGGATGGCCAAAAACATTCAGTACTTC.

The rearrangement joins TRBV6-5 to TRBJ1-2, with D possibly being TRBD1 (6 bases). Germline assignment: CDR1 MNHEY and CDR2 SVGAGI. This CDR3 is 13 amino acids long. Trimming stripped 6 bases from V and 3 bases from J, with 11 bases between. The CDR3 sequence is CASRHREYYGYTF. CDR3 nucleotides: TGTGCCAGCAGGCACAGGGAATACTATGGCTACACCTTC.

V usage is TRBV7-9 and J usage is TRBJ2-6; 7 bases are shared with TRBD1. This CDR3 contains 15 residues. Trimming took 6 bases from V and 2 from J; bases not matched to a gene: 4. Germline-derived CDR1 and CDR2 are SEHNR and FQNEAQ (reference sequence). In nucleotides, the CDR3 is TGTGCCAGCAGGCGGACAGGTGCTGGGGCCAACGTCCTGACTTTC. This codes for CASRRTGAGANVLTF.

The chain links TRBV27 to TRBJ1-2, with 8 bases identical to TRBD1. V was clipped by 5 bases and J by 4 bases; unmatched bases: 6. Germline lookup yields CDR1 MNHEY and CDR2 SMNVEV (reference sequence). The CDR3 runs 14 residues. CDR3 DNA: TGTGCCAGCAGTCCCGGAGGGACAGGCTATGGCTACACCTTC. This gives the protein CASSPGGTGYGYTF.

This CDR3 reads CASSLGRERNEQFF. Written as DNA, the CDR3 is TGTGCCAGCAGCTTGGGGCGGGAGAGGAATGAGCAGTTCTTC. The gene calls are TRBV11-3 and TRBJ2-1; 7 bases are shared with TRBD2. The germline V gene has CDR1 SGHNT and CDR2 YENEEA. The length of the CDR3 is 14 residues. V shed 3 bases and J 7 bases; nucleotides not matched to a gene: 6. The variable domain in full, completed from reference TRBV11-3 and TRBJ2-1, reads EAGVVQSPRYKIIEKKQPVAFWCNPISGHNTLYWYLQNLGQGPELLIRYENEEAVDDSQLPKDRFSAERLKGVDSTLKIQPAELGDSAVYLCASSLGRERNEQFFGPGTRLTVL.

This sequence joins TRBV6-5 and TRBJ2-3; TRBD2 is a possible D gene (6 bases). Trimming stripped 6 bases from V and 4 bases from J, with 8 bases between. Germline V lookup: CDR1 MNHEY, CDR2 SVGAGI. This CDR3 has 12 amino acids. CDR3 sequence: CASSPGADTQYF. Written as DNA, the CDR3 is TGTGCCAGCAGCCCGGGGGCAGATACGCAGTATTTT.

This clone was detected a few times. V and J are TRBV5-4 and TRBJ1-1; no clear D gene. CDR3 length: 13 residues. V gave up 4 bases and J gave up 1 base, with 8 bases separating them. Germline V gene data show CDR1 as SGHNT and CDR2 as YYREEE (reference sequence). This CDR3 reads CASSEIENTEAFF. The CDR3 DNA reads as TGTGCCAGCAGCGAAATCGAGAACACTGAAGCTTTCTTT.

The chain combines TRBV4-2 with TRBJ1-4, with 8 bases aligning to TRBD1. Per the germline V gene, CDR1 is LGHNA and CDR2 is YNFKEQ. The trim removed 3 bases at V and 2 bases at J, leaving 11 bases unmatched. This CDR3 has 18 amino acids. CDR3 nucleotide sequence: TGTGCCAGCAGCCACGCTCAGGGGGCATATTCGACTAATGAAAAACTGTTTTTT. The encoded protein is CASSHAQGAYSTNEKLFF.

The gene calls are TRBV5-8 and TRBJ1-1, with D possibly TRBD1 on 5 matching bases. Germline V gene sequence: CDR1 SGHTS, CDR2 YDEGEE. Trimming took off 3 bases at V and 6 bases at J, with 15 bases between the two ends. The CDR3 length is 14 residues. The CDR3 region has the DNA TGTGCCAGCAGCTGGGACCCCTCTCGGGCTGAAGCTTTCTTT. Protein sequence: CASSWDPSRAEAFF.

This sequence joins TRBV28 and TRBJ1-1; D unclear. The CDR3 is 11 amino acids. Germline V gives CDR1 MDHEN, CDR2 SYDVKM. V shed 6 bases and J shed 1 base, with 3 bases lying between them. CDR3 residues: CASRGNTEAFF. CDR3 nucleotide sequence: TGTGCCAGCAGAGGGAACACTGAAGCTTTCTTT.

This chain connects TRBV3-1 (or the pseudogene TRBV3-2) to TRBJ2-5; D gene uncertain. V was shortened by 4 bases and J by 5 bases, with 14 bases between the two germline ends. The CDR3 consists of 14 residues. Germline values: CDR1 LGHDT, CDR2 YNNKEL (reference sequence). The CDR3 sequence is CASSRRLLEETQYF. As DNA, the CDR3 is TGTGCCAGCAGCCGCCGCCTTTTAGAGGAGACCCAGTACTTC.

This clone was recorded only once. V and J are TRBV19 and TRBJ2-1; the match to TRBD1 covers 7 bases. CDR3 length: 17 amino acids. Unmatched junction bases numbered 21, after V lost 9 bases and J lost 7 bases. The germline CDR1 and CDR2 sequences are LNHDA and SQIVND (reference sequence). The CDR3 reads CASQVGTAPRVWNEQFF. Here the CDR3 DNA reads TGTGCCAGCCAAGTCGGGACAGCCCCTAGGGTCTGGAATGAGCAGTTCTTC.